This is a list of T cell receptor beta chains from one sample in a study of control samples from healthy donors and cancer patients. The assay was immunoSEQ multiplex PCR, and TCRdb's table has in-frame clones only and misses some. This sample has 76,000 or so clones, with under 90% found just once. What was sequenced was PBMCs. These receptors all stem from a woman aged 50 to 60 with colorectal cancer. Each CDR3 is given with its conserved first and last residue. A D gene is named only where the DNA matches it firmly. Some rows have no size entry. The others give once, few or many, or a class for an expanded clone.

abundance | d_gene | len | j_gene | v_gene | CDR3nt | CDR3aa
NA | NA | 12 | TRBJ1-1 | TRBV29-1 | TGCAGCGTCCAGTGGGCGCTTACTGAAGCTTTCTTT | CSVQWALTEAFF
NA | NA | 14 | TRBJ1-2 | TRBV5-6 | TGTGCCAGCAGCTCTCCGGGACGGGACTATGGCTACACCTTC | CASSSPGRDYGYTF
NA | TRBD1 | 15 | TRBJ1-5 | TRBV2 | TGTGCCAGCAGTGAAAACAGGGGGCAACATCAGCCCCAGCATTTT | CASSENRGQHQPQHF
once | NA | 15 | TRBJ1-1 | TRBV21-1 | TGTGCCAGCAGCAAAGCCAGGGGACGGGGCACTGAAGCTTTCTTT | CASSKARGRGTEAFF
once | NA | 16 | TRBJ1-4 | TRBV15 | TGTGCCACCAGCAGTACCCCGGGGGGGGTGGAGGAAAAACTGTTTTTT | CATSSTPGGVEEKLFF
NA | TRBD2 | 16 | TRBJ2-5 | TRBV9 | TGTGCCAGCAGCGGGACTAGGGAGTCCCGCGTAGAGACCCAGTACTTC | CASSGTRESRVETQYF
NA | NA | 14 | TRBJ1-1 | TRBV9 | TGTGCCAGCAGCTCCGGGACAAAGAACACTGAAGCTTTCTTT | CASSSGTKNTEAFF
NA | NA | 14 | TRBJ2-2 | TRBV9 | TGTGCCAGTTCCTGGGGGGACCCTGCAGGGGAGCTGTTTTTT | CASSWGDPAGELFF
NA | NA | 14 | TRBJ1-4 | TRBV5-1 | TGCGCCAGCAGCGAGGGACGGAGTAATGAAAAACTGTTTTTT | CASSEGRSNEKLFF
NA | NA | 14 | TRBJ1-1 | TRBV5-1 | TGCGCCAGCAGCAGCGGGACGGACAACACTGAAGCTTTCTTT | CASSSGTDNTEAFF
NA | TRBD1 | 14 | TRBJ1-4 | TRBV6-2/TRBV6-3 | TGTGCCAGCAGTCTTGGGACAGAAAATGAAAAACTGTTTTTT | CASSLGTENEKLFF
NA | TRBD1 | 14 | TRBJ1-1 | TRBV13 | TGTGCCAGCAGCTTTGGACAGGGGTCTTCTGAAGCTTTCTTT | CASSFGQGSSEAFF
NA | NA | 14 | TRBJ1-5 | TRBV3-1/TRBV3-2 | TGTGCCAGCAGCCCGACCAGGAATCATCAGCCCCAGCATTTT | CASSPTRNHQPQHF
NA | NA | 15 | TRBJ1-5 | TRBV19 | TGTGCCAGTAGTATATGGCCAGTTAGCAATCAGCCCCAGCATTTT | CASSIWPVSNQPQHF
NA | NA | 12 | TRBJ1-4 | TRBV28 | TGTGCCAGCAGTTTAGGGCCTCAGGGACTGTTTTTT | CASSLGPQGLFF
medium-sized | NA | 14 | TRBJ1-2 | TRBV15 | TGTGCCACCAGCAGAGATCGGGCTTACTATGGCTACACCTTC | CATSRDRAYYGYTF